Shown below are 7 T cell receptor beta chains from a single sample sequenced in a study of blood T cell repertoires in COVID-19. Sequencing used immunoSEQ multiplex PCR; TCRdb keeps in-frame clones, though not all of them. The sample contains a few hundred thousand clones, 70% to 90% of which appear only once. Sequences were obtained from peripheral blood. These TCRs come from a woman aged 55 to 70 with COVID-19, enrolled during active disease.

This sequence joins TRBV7-8 and TRBJ1-2; D is unresolved. In germline, CDR1 is SGHVS, CDR2 FQNEAQ. V was trimmed by 1 base and J by 3 bases, leaving 12 bases between them. The CDR3 is made up of 15 amino acids. CDR3 loop: CASSLDAGGDYGYTF. CDR3 nucleotide sequence: TGTGCCAGCAGCTTAGATGCAGGCGGGGACTATGGCTACACCTTC.

J is TRBJ1-2 and V is TRBV9; D perhaps matches TRBD1 (5 bases). V was cut by 2 bases and J by 4 bases, with 12 bases left in between. CDR3 length equals 14 residues. Germline CDR1 reads SGDLS; CDR2 reads YYNGEE. The CDR3 bases are TGTGCCAGCAGCGTTGGAGGGACTACCTATGGCTACACCTTC. It specifies CASSVGGTTYGYTF. The full variable domain, completed using reference TRBV9 and TRBJ1-2, is DSGVTQTPKHLITATGQRVTLRCSPRSGDLSVYWYQQSLDQGLQFLIQYYNGEERAKGNILERFSAQQFPDLHSELNLSSLELGDSALYFCASSVGGTTYGYTFGSGTRLTVV.

The V and J genes are TRBV2 and TRBJ1-2; D possibly corresponds to TRBD1 (6 bases). Germline V gene data show CDR1 as SNHLY and CDR2 as FYNNEI. V lost 5 bases to trimming and J lost 4 bases, with 20 bases between them. The CDR3 runs 16 residues. The CDR3 DNA reads TGTGCCAGCAGTACTGAACCTTTCGGGACAAGCTATGGCTACACCTTC. As protein: CASSTEPFGTSYGYTF.

The chain links TRBV7-3 to TRBJ1-1; no clear D gene. The CDR3 length is 13 residues. V was trimmed by 2 bases and J by 3 bases, leaving 7 bases between them. The germline gives CDR1 SGHTA, CDR2 FQGTGA. The CDR3 is CASSLYADTEAFF. The CDR3 DNA reads TGTGCCAGCAGCTTATACGCGGACACTGAAGCTTTCTTT.

To note about this clone: Distinct nucleotide sequences in the sample also encode this CDR3. The chain combines TRBV13 with TRBJ1-5; D ambiguous. Germline assignment: CDR1 PRHDT and CDR2 FYEKMQ (reference sequence). CDR3 length equals 12 residues. Trimming removed 0 bases at V and 7 bases at J, with 4 bases between. The CDR3 sequence: CASSLGRQPQHF. Written as DNA, the CDR3 is TGTGCCAGCAGCTTAGGGCGGCAGCCCCAGCATTTT.

The genes are TRBV10-3 and TRBJ2-1, with 13 nucleotides matching TRBD2. CDR1 is ENHRY, CDR2 SYGVKD, per germline. Trimming at V came to 6 bases and at J to 5 bases, leaving 7 bases not matched to a gene. The CDR3 has 16 amino acids. In DNA form, the CDR3 reads TGTGCCATCAGCCCCACTAGCGGGGGGGCACACAATGAGCAGTTCTTC. This gives the protein CAISPTSGGAHNEQFF.

This clone showed up just once. The J gene is TRBJ2-7, the V gene TRBV9, with D possibly TRBD2 on 6 matching bases. In germline, CDR1 is SGDLS, CDR2 YYNGEE. V dropped 7 bases and J dropped 4 bases, with 9 bases sitting between them. The CDR3 length is 11 residues. CDR3 sequence (DNA): TGTGCCAGCGGGGACTGGTACGAGCAGTACTTC. Translation gives CASGDWYEQYF. The whole variable domain, filled in from reference TRBV9 and TRBJ2-7, reads DSGVTQTPKHLITATGQRVTLRCSPRSGDLSVYWYQQSLDQGLQFLIQYYNGEERAKGNILERFSAQQFPDLHSELNLSSLELGDSALYFCASGDWYEQYFGPGTRLTVT.